The following is a T cell receptor (beta chain) sequence with its context. Libraries were prepared by immunoSEQ multiplex PCR; TCRdb keeps only in-frame clonotypes and omits some of them. The profile shows around 30,000 clones, approximately 94% of them singletons. The data originate from a study of T cells in localized non-small cell lung cancer. The CDR3 totals 15 residues. Trimming left V 2 bases short and J 3 bases short, with 10 bases between. The germline gives CDR1 MDHEN, CDR2 SYDVKM. This sequence was found in a woman aged 40-69 years with stage I lung adenocarcinoma. Sequenced here: peripheral blood, sampled before any cancer treatment. The J gene is TRBJ2-2, the V gene TRBV28, with D perhaps TRBD2 (5 bases). The CDR3 here is CASSLSGSDTGELFF. Written as DNA, the CDR3 is TGTGCCAGCAGTTTAAGTGGTAGCGACACCGGGGAGCTGTTTTTT.